Listed below are T cell receptor beta chains from one sample, sequenced in a study of regulatory T cells in long-lasting Graves disease. TCRdb used MiXCR to reprocess the multiplex PCR reads, holding one entry per CDR3 protein. The sample includes about 300,000 distinct CDR3 sequences, 18% of them seen just once. The source was peripheral blood mononuclear cells (PBMCs), collected at new diagnosis, from a patient treated with antithyroid drugs. The receptors were sampled from a female donor with Graves disease. CDR3s leave out the opening cysteine and the closing phenylalanine or tryptophan. Clone size is given for some rows only: seen once, a few or many times, or a class if the clone is expanded.

v_call: TRBV5-1
clone_size: many
cdr3_aa: ASSLARTRDLDTQY

v_call: TRBV10-3
clone_size: many
cdr3_aa: AISDYRTSSGELF

v_call: TRBV27
clone_size: few
cdr3_aa: ASSFQEPGGPGGGNQPQH

v_call: TRBV11-2
clone_size: -
cdr3_aa: ASRRVGGVWGYT

v_call: TRBV20-1
clone_size: -
cdr3_aa: SALKETQY

v_call: TRBV19
clone_size: -
cdr3_aa: ASRPSGSSYNEQF

v_call: TRBV18
clone_size: -
cdr3_aa: ASSPTGVYGEQY

v_call: TRBV6-1
clone_size: many
cdr3_aa: ASSPRGKETQY

v_call: TRBV4-2
clone_size: few
cdr3_aa: ASSQEAFNIQY

v_call: TRBV7-6
clone_size: -
cdr3_aa: ASSLEGTGGAIQY

v_call: TRBV12-3/TRBV12-4
clone_size: many
cdr3_aa: ASSKKNGGYT

v_call: TRBV5-6
clone_size: many
cdr3_aa: ASSGWGGTEAF

v_call: TRBV6-2/TRBV6-3
clone_size: many
cdr3_aa: ASSSLAGSFEQY

v_call: TRBV5-1
clone_size: many
cdr3_aa: ASSLASAHTQY

v_call: TRBV12-3/TRBV12-4
clone_size: -
cdr3_aa: ASSLGSGYNEQF

v_call: TRBV19
clone_size: many
cdr3_aa: ASGGRERGTGELF

v_call: TRBV11-2
clone_size: many
cdr3_aa: ASSSLTSMSYNEQF

v_call: TRBV4-1
clone_size: few
cdr3_aa: ASSQPTRNNTEAF

v_call: TRBV29-1
clone_size: many
cdr3_aa: SAGPGAETQY

v_call: TRBV30
clone_size: many
cdr3_aa: AWSQDTNEQF